Listed below are T cell receptor beta chains from one sample, sequenced in a study of CD8 T cells in Susac syndrome. MiXCR, run by TCRdb on the immunoSEQ multiplex PCR reads, gives a single entry per CDR3 protein. The data contain about 190,000 distinct CDR3 sequences, 95% of them singletons. The sample was CD8+ T cells from PBMCs. The receptors stem from a human donor with Susac syndrome. Both conserved end residues are trimmed from each CDR3. Fields, in order: V gene, J gene, CDR3 protein.

TRBV15	TRBJ2-3	ATSRDLAGSTDTQY
TRBV9	TRBJ2-7	ASSVEGSGRGDEQY
TRBV27	TRBJ1-1	ASGGQGASTEAF
TRBV23-1	TRBJ2-3	ASSPGQVYADTQY
TRBV12-3/TRBV12-4	TRBJ2-3	ASSYGLAGDSTDTQY
TRBV29-1	TRBJ2-7	SVGTESSYEQY
TRBV7-9	TRBJ2-1	ASTAGVEQF
TRBV12-3/TRBV12-4	TRBJ2-1	ASSLEGQYGF
TRBV7-3	TRBJ2-3	ASSLQRVVRDRKTDTQY
TRBV4-1	TRBJ1-5	ASSQEPVSNQPQH
TRBV7-9	TRBJ1-1	ASSLGFSTEAF
TRBV9	TRBJ1-1	ASSGVDTEAF
TRBV2	TRBJ1-6	ASHPPLEGSTPLH
TRBV27	TRBJ2-1	ASSLSASGGHNEQF
TRBV29-1	TRBJ2-6	SVGEGYSGANVLT
TRBV7-2	TRBJ2-3	ASSSIGGVDTQY
TRBV9	TRBJ1-1	ASSVIGTGLSGNTEAF
TRBV5-6	TRBJ2-7	ASSLSLAVYEQY
TRBV20-1	TRBJ2-1	SARLAGGPRNEQF
TRBV20-1	TRBJ2-2	SARLVGRALGGELF
TRBV6-1	TRBJ1-5	ASSEATAGNQPQH
TRBV11-2	TRBJ2-5	ASSFERGPGETQY
TRBV15	TRBJ1-5	ATSRVGHQPQH